The 18 T cell receptor beta chains reported below all come from one sample, sequenced in a study of shared clonotypes between healthy human individuals. The repertoire was sequenced with immunoSEQ multiplex PCR; TCRdb's copy has only in-frame clones and lacks some. The sample lists around 980,000 clones; around three quarters were seen once. Sequenced: memory CD4+ T cells from PBMCs. The subset: CD45RA-negative fraction. Source of these receptors: a man aged 18-30 years in good health. Some clones in this sample may be carry-over from other donors' samples.

The J gene is TRBJ1-2, the V gene TRBV19; 9 bases line up with TRBD1. The CDR3 length is 17 residues. V dropped 5 bases and J dropped 4; count of bases not matched to a gene: 14. Germline assignment: CDR1 LNHDA and CDR2 SQIVND (reference sequence). CDR3 sequence (DNA): TGTGCCAGTAGTCTCTCAGCCGGGACAGGGACCATCTATGGCTACACCTTC. As protein: CASSLSAGTGTIYGYTF.

The chain uses TRBV6-1 and TRBJ2-1; 7 bases agree with TRBD1. J gave up 3 bases and V 4 bases, and 6 bases lay outside the gene matches. Per germline, CDR1 MNHNS and CDR2 SASEGT. The CDR3 loop spans 15 amino acids. CDR3 nucleotide sequence: TGTGCCAGCAGTGGAGGACAGGTACTCTACAATGAGCAGTTCTTC. Amino acids: CASSGGQVLYNEQFF.

This clone was seen a few times. J is TRBJ1-1 and V is TRBV18; D is uncertain. Trimming removed 0 bases at V and 1 base at J, with 9 bases between. Germline lookup yields CDR1 KGHSH and CDR2 LQKENI. The CDR3 length is 15 residues. CDR3 DNA: TGTGCCAGCTCACCACCCCGCATGAGGAACACTGAAGCTTTCTTT. As protein: CASSPPRMRNTEAFF.

The table lists this clone with a count of one. Being one base from a much bigger clone, this may be a read error. Other nucleotide sequences in the sample specify the same CDR3. The chain couples TRBV25-1 to TRBJ2-4, with 8 bases identical to TRBD2. There are 17 residues in the CDR3. Looked up from germline, CDR1 is MGHDK and CDR2 is SYGVNS. Here the CDR3 reads CASSGRVAGSAKNIQYF. The DNA for the CDR3 is TGCGCCAGCAGTGGACGGGTAGCGGGATCAGCCAAAAACATTCAGTACTTC.

The genes are TRBV5-8 and TRBJ1-2; D unresolved. CDR1 and CDR2 (germline): SGHTS, YDEGEE. V lost 4 bases, J lost 8 bases, and 18 bases lay in between. This CDR3 region has 14 residues. This chain's CDR3 is CASSMTLTTRGYTF. CDR3 DNA sequence: TGTGCCAGCAGCATGACCCTGACCACAAGGGGCTACACCTTC.

This rearrangement joins TRBV6-6 to TRBJ2-1; D is ambiguous. Looked up from germline, CDR1 is MNHNY and CDR2 is SVGAGI (reference sequence). This CDR3 is built from 11 residues. V was pared by 3 bases and J by 9 bases, with 6 bases between. The DNA for the CDR3 is TGTGCCAGCAGTTATTTGGCTGAGCAGTTCTTC. It is translated as CASSYLAEQFF.

DNA for the CDR3: TGTGCCAGCAGCTTAATCGAGGGCGCCAACACCGGGGAGCTGTTTTTT. Residues: CASSLIEGANTGELFF. This sequence joins TRBV11-2 and TRBJ2-2; TRBD2 is a possible D gene (5 bases). The CDR3 runs to 16 residues. V lost 2 bases, J lost 2 bases, and 12 bases lay in between. Germline lookup yields CDR1 SGHAT and CDR2 FQNNGV.

The chain employs TRBV11-2 and TRBJ1-2; 7 bases match TRBD1. Germline CDR1 and CDR2: SGHAT and FQNNGV. V gave up 2 bases and J gave up 2 bases; unmatched junction bases: 2. The CDR3 has 14 amino acids. This CDR3 is CASSLTGVNYGYTF. CDR3 nucleotides: TGTGCCAGCAGCTTAACAGGGGTCAACTATGGCTACACCTTC. Full variable domain (rest looked up from reference TRBV11-2 and TRBJ1-2): EAGVAQSPRYKIIEKRQSVAFWCNPISGHATLYWYQQILGQGPKLLIQFQNNGVVDDSQLPKDRFSAERLKGVDSTLKIQPAKLEDSAVYLCASSLTGVNYGYTFGSGTRLTVV.

On this clone: An end of the junction differs from the germline gene, which may be a read error. The rearrangement joins TRBV9 to TRBJ2-7, with 9 bases lining up with TRBD2. Germline assignment: CDR1 SGDLS and CDR2 YYNGEE. The CDR3 runs to 14 residues. CDR3 loop: CASWTGTSSNEQYF. The CDR3 DNA is TGTGCCAGCTGGACCGGGACTAGCTCCAACGAGCAGTACTTC.

This clone was observed a handful of times. The chain combines TRBV5-1 with TRBJ2-7; D is possibly TRBD1 (6 bases). This CDR3 contains 13 residues. Trimming left V 2 bases short and J 3 bases short, with 9 bases between. Germline V gene sequence: CDR1 SGHRS, CDR2 YFSETQ. Here the CDR3 DNA reads TGCGCCAGCAGCTTAACAGGGCACTACGAGCAGTACTTC. Residues: CASSLTGHYEQYF.

The rearrangement uses TRBV18 and TRBJ2-7; 14 nucleotides align to TRBD2. Looked up from germline, CDR1 is KGHSH and CDR2 is LQKENI. V dropped 4 bases and J dropped 2; count of bases not matched to a gene: 4. The CDR3 loop spans 16 amino acids. DNA for the CDR3: TGTGCCAGCTCACTTAGGACTAGCGGGAGGACCTACGAGCAGTACTTC. The encoded protein is CASSLRTSGRTYEQYF.

The chain links TRBV7-2 to TRBJ1-2; D ambiguous. Germline V gives CDR1 SGHTA, CDR2 FQGNSA. Trimming stripped 0 bases from V and 5 bases from J, with 10 bases between. This CDR3 has 14 residues. For the CDR3, the DNA is TGTGCCAGCAGCTTAGCGCTCGGGAATTATGGCTACACCTTC. Protein sequence: CASSLALGNYGYTF.

The gene calls are TRBV4-3 and TRBJ2-7; tentative D call: TRBD1 (7 bases). CDR3 size: 16 residues. The germline gives CDR1 LGHNA, CDR2 YSLEER. Trimming pared 2 bases from V and 4 bases from J, leaving 18 bases between. The CDR3: CASSQPPDRDLYEQYF. Written as DNA, the CDR3 is TGCGCCAGCAGCCAACCCCCCGACAGGGACTTGTACGAGCAGTACTTC.

This clone was seen once. A much larger clone differs by one base, so this may be a read error. In the same sample, other DNA sequences code for this CDR3. The V and J genes are TRBV7-3 and TRBJ2-3, with D hard to call. Germline V gives CDR1 SGHTA, CDR2 FQGTGA. V dropped 4 bases and J dropped 6 bases, with 8 bases sitting between them. The CDR3 sequence is 12 residues long. CDR3 nucleotides: TGTGCCAGCAGCTCCCCCGGGGATACGCAGTATTTT. Amino acid sequence: CASSSPGDTQYF. The complete variable domain, with remaining parts taken from reference TRBV7-3 and TRBJ2-3, reads GAGVSQTPSNKVTEKGKYVELRCDPISGHTALYWYRQSLGQGPEFLIYFQGTGAADDSGLPNDRFFAVRPEGSVSTLKIQRTERGDSAVYLCASSSPGDTQYFGPGTRLTVL.

The genes are TRBV30 and TRBJ1-2; TRBD1 matches at 10 bases. CDR1 is GTSNPN, CDR2 SVGIG, per germline (reference sequence). The trim removed 6 bases at V and 9 bases at J, leaving 13 bases unmatched. The CDR3 loop spans 14 amino acids. The CDR3 is CACQGTGVFMSYTF. DNA for the CDR3: TGTGCCTGCCAGGGGACAGGGGTTTTCATGAGCTACACCTTC.

The CDR3 region is CASSLATSGRLGNEQFF. The CDR3 nucleotides read TGCGCCAGCAGCTTGGCCACTAGCGGGAGACTTGGGAATGAGCAGTTCTTC. The chain links TRBV5-1 to TRBJ2-1, with 11 bases matching TRBD2. The junction had 9 bases not matched to a gene; V was cut back by 0 bases and J by 7 bases. The CDR3 extends over 17 amino acids. Germline CDR1 SGHRS, CDR2 YFSETQ.

V usage is TRBV5-1 and J usage is TRBJ1-4; a possible D gene is TRBD1 (5 bases). The CDR3 consists of 15 residues. The V gene lost 0 bases and the J gene lost 4 bases, with 10 bases spanning the gap. The V gene's germline CDR1 is SGHRS and CDR2 YFSETQ. The CDR3 sequence is CASSLVAGSNEKLFF. The DNA for the CDR3 is TGCGCCAGCAGCTTGGTGGCAGGGAGTAATGAAAAACTGTTTTTT.

With respect to this clone: A much larger clone sits a single nucleotide away, making a read error possible. The chain has TRBV13 and TRBJ1-2, with D uncertain. Germline CDR1 and CDR2: PRHDT and FYEKMQ (reference sequence). The CDR3 covers 13 residues. The V end lost 5 bases, the J end lost 3 bases, and 10 bases lay between the germline ends. CDR3 nucleotide sequence: TGTGCCAGCAGCCCCGCCCGGGACTATGGCTACACCTTC. Protein sequence: CASSPARDYGYTF.